The 20 T cell receptor beta chains in this list originate from one sample, sequenced in a study of T-cell reconstitution after alpha-beta-depleted transplantation in children. TCRbeta library construction was performed incorporating unique molecular identifiers. TCRdb itself ran the PCR reads through MiXCR, one entry per CDR3 protein. This table holds 200,000 to 250,000 distinct CDR3 sequences, under 8.5% found once. Sequencing was performed on PBMCs, taken before TCRalphabeta/CD19-depleted stem cell transplant. These receptors all stem from a boy under 10 years old with acute lymphoblastic leukemia, due to receive a stem cell transplant.

The table lists this clonotype with many counts. V gene TRBV7-6 combines with J gene TRBJ2-3; 9 bases are shared with TRBD2. After removal of 5 bases from V and 2 bases from J, the junction contained 5 bases not matched to a gene. The CDR3 is made up of 15 amino acids. Germline CDR1 is SGHVS and CDR2 is FNYEAQ. Here the CDR3 reads CASSQRLADTDTQYF. CDR3 sequence (DNA): TGTGCCAGCAGCCAGAGACTAGCGGACACAGATACGCAGTATTTT.

This clonotype was counted many times. The rearrangement uses TRBV7-9 and TRBJ2-7; 10 bases align to TRBD2. The CDR3 is 17 residues long. The V gene end was trimmed by 7 bases and the J gene end by 6 bases; junction bases not matched to a gene: 18. Looked up from germline, CDR1 is SEHNR and CDR2 is FQNEAQ (reference sequence). The CDR3 spells CASTASVSAGGSREQYF. In DNA form, the CDR3 reads TGTGCCAGCACAGCTTCGGTTTCAGCGGGGGGGTCCCGCGAGCAGTACTTC.

This clonotype was observed many times. The chain uses TRBV5-1 and TRBJ2-1; D remains ambiguous. CDR1 is SGHRS and CDR2 is YFSETQ in the germline V gene. CDR3 length: 16 amino acids. Trimming took 4 bases from V and 3 from J, leaving 17 bases between them. CDR3 amino acids: CASSEDRVGLYNEQFF. In DNA, the CDR3 is TGCGCCAGCAGCGAAGATCGTGTCGGCCTCTACAATGAGCAGTTCTTC.

This clonotype turned up a few times. V usage is TRBV4-3 and J usage is TRBJ2-3; maybe TRBD2 (7 bases). The CDR3 extends over 13 amino acids. Germline CDR1 is LGHNA and CDR2 is YSLEER. V was cut by 3 bases and J by 7 bases, with 11 bases left in between. In DNA, the CDR3 is TGCGCCAGCAGCCAGGGGGGGCCGAATACGCAGTATTTT. This codes for CASSQGGPNTQYF.

The V and J genes are TRBV13 and TRBJ2-5; TRBD2 is a possible D gene (6 bases). This CDR3 comprises 13 residues. Trimming left V 4 bases short and J 4 bases short, with 10 bases between. The V gene's germline CDR1 is PRHDT and CDR2 FYEKMQ (reference sequence). As DNA, the CDR3 is TGTGCCAGCAGCTCCAGGGAGGCAGAGACCCAGTACTTC. Its protein product is CASSSREAETQYF. Drawing the rest from reference TRBV13 and TRBJ2-5, the complete variable domain is AAGVIQSPRHLIKEKRETATLKCYPIPRHDTVYWYQQGPGQDPQFLISFYEKMQSDKGSIPDRFSAQQFSDYHSELNMSSLELGDSALYFCASSSREAETQYFGPGTRLLVL.

This clonotype was seen at least ten times. The chain has TRBV12-3 or TRBV12-4 and TRBJ1-5; the D gene is possibly TRBD1 (6 bases). This CDR3 is built from 15 residues. Trimming left V 7 bases short and J 6 bases short, with 19 bases between. This CDR3 reads CASTSGGGPGQPQHF. The CDR3 coding sequence is TGTGCCAGCACATCGGGCGGGGGGCCCGGTCAGCCCCAGCATTTT.

This clonotype turned up a few times. The chain has TRBV11-3 and TRBJ2-1; D gene ambiguous. Trimming removed 3 bases from V and 5 bases from J, with 5 bases in between. This CDR3 comprises 12 residues. Germline-derived CDR1 and CDR2 are SGHNT and YENEEA. CDR3 sequence: CASSLINNEQFF. CDR3 in DNA: TGTGCCAGCAGCTTGATAAACAATGAGCAGTTCTTC.

This clonotype was counted at least ten times. V and J are TRBV20-1 and TRBJ2-3, with 13 nucleotides matching TRBD2. There are 17 residues in the CDR3. Germline V CDR1 and CDR2: DFQATT, SNEGSKA (reference sequence). V gave up 5 bases and J gave up 5 bases; unmatched junction bases: 13. For the CDR3, the DNA is TGCAGTGCTCCCACCGGGACTAGCGGGGAATGGGAAGATACGCAGTATTTT. It specifies CSAPTGTSGEWEDTQYF.

This clonotype was found many times. The J gene is TRBJ2-1, the V gene TRBV15; 13 bases fit TRBD2. The ends lost 5 bases at V and 0 bases at J; junction bases unmatched: 10. The CDR3 covers 19 residues. Germline-derived CDR1 and CDR2 are LNHNV and YYDKDF (reference sequence). The CDR3 spells CATSGSGLAGTSSYNEQFF. The DNA of the CDR3 is TGTGCCACCAGCGGCTCGGGACTAGCGGGGACCAGCTCCTACAATGAGCAGTTCTTC.

This clonotype was counted many times. V usage is TRBV28 and J usage is TRBJ1-1, with 9 bases fitting TRBD1. The germline V gene encodes CDR1 MDHEN and CDR2 SYDVKM. The trim removed 6 bases at V and 1 base at J, leaving 9 bases unmatched. This CDR3 is 16 amino acids long. The CDR3 sequence: CASSEVGTGRNTEAFF. DNA of the CDR3: TGTGCCAGCAGCGAGGTCGGGACAGGGAGGAACACTGAAGCTTTCTTT. The complete variable domain, with remaining parts taken from reference TRBV28 and TRBJ1-1, reads DVKVTQSSRYLVKRTGEKVFLECVQDMDHENMFWYRQDPGLGLRLIYFSYDVKMKEKGDIPEGYSVSREKKERFSLILESASTNQTSMYLCASSEVGTGRNTEAFFGQGTRLTVV.

There are a few counts of this clonotype. The chain carries TRBV20-1 and TRBJ2-7, with D possibly being TRBD2 (6 bases). CDR3 size: 14 residues. CDR1 DFQATT and CDR2 SNEGSKA come from the germline V gene (reference sequence). CDR3 nucleotide sequence: TGCAGCGGGGAACTCGGGGACTCCTCCTACGAGCAGTACTTC. Amino acids: CSGELGDSSYEQYF.

This clonotype was detected a few times. The rearrangement joins TRBV7-8 to TRBJ2-1; 9 nucleotides agree with TRBD1. Unmatched junction bases numbered 7, after V lost 4 bases and J lost 9 bases. Germline CDR1 SGHVS, CDR2 FQNEAQ. The CDR3 covers 14 residues. The CDR3: CASSSTYRGLEQFF. DNA of the CDR3: TGTGCCAGCAGCTCGACGTACAGGGGGCTTGAGCAGTTCTTC.

This clonotype was detected only a few times. The gene calls are TRBV3-1 and TRBJ2-1, with TRBD2 matching over 7 bases. CDR1 LGHDT and CDR2 YNNKEL come from the germline V gene (reference sequence). With V trimmed by 4 bases and J by 2 bases, 5 bases remained unmatched. The length of the CDR3 is 15 residues. CDR3 in DNA: TGTGCCAGCAGCCCCCAGCGGGGCCCCTACAATGAGCAGTTCTTC. Amino acid sequence: CASSPQRGPYNEQFF.

V gene TRBV9 combines with J gene TRBJ2-5; D is perhaps TRBD2 (5 bases). The CDR3 length is 16 residues. Germline lookup yields CDR1 SGDLS and CDR2 YYNGEE. Trimming cost V 0 bases and J 9 bases, with 21 bases left between them. CDR3 DNA sequence: TGTGCCAGCAGCGTAGGAGGGCCCGAGGGCCTCGTGGCCCAGTACTTC. It translates to CASSVGGPEGLVAQYF.

J is TRBJ2-5 and V is TRBV7-2; D remains unclear. Germline CDR1 SGHTA, CDR2 FQGNSA. This CDR3 spans 17 amino acids. V lost 2 bases and J 2 bases, leaving 18 bases between the germline ends. The CDR3 region is CASSLFQPSYLQETQYF. In DNA form, the CDR3 reads TGTGCCAGCAGCTTATTCCAGCCCTCCTATTTACAAGAGACCCAGTACTTC.

This clonotype came up many times. The chain carries TRBV5-5 and TRBJ2-7; TRBD2 matches at 14 bases. The CDR3 totals 16 residues. CDR1 and CDR2 from the germline V gene are SGHKS and YYEKEE (reference sequence). J lost 6 bases, V lost 2 bases, and 7 bases had no gene match. CDR3: CASSLERLAGGSEQYF. CDR3 sequence (DNA): TGTGCCAGCAGCTTAGAGAGACTAGCGGGAGGGAGCGAGCAGTACTTC.

This clonotype occurred once. The chain recombines TRBV11-2 with TRBJ2-6; D perhaps matches TRBD1 (5 bases). With 1 base removed from V and 0 bases from J, the gap between germline ends came to 13 bases. The CDR3 spans 18 residues. Per germline, CDR1 SGHAT and CDR2 FQNNGV. CDR3 loop: CASSLGDSSFSGANVLTF. The CDR3 DNA sequence: TGTGCCAGCAGCTTAGGTGACAGCAGCTTCTCTGGGGCCAACGTCCTGACTTTC.

This clonotype occurred a few times. The genes are TRBV5-1 and TRBJ1-2; tentatively, D is TRBD1 (5 bases). V lost 0 bases and J lost 4, with 10 bases in between. Germline V lookup: CDR1 SGHRS, CDR2 YFSETQ. CDR3 length equals 14 residues. The CDR3 DNA reads TGCGCCAGCAGCTTGGAGGGGCGGATCTATGGCTACACCTTC. The encoded protein is CASSLEGRIYGYTF. The full variable domain, its missing parts supplied by reference TRBV5-1 and TRBJ1-2, is KAGVTQTPRYLIKTRGQQVTLSCSPISGHRSVSWYQQTPGQGLQFLFEYFSETQRNKGNFPGRFSGRQFSNSRSEMNVSTLELGDSALYLCASSLEGRIYGYTFGSGTRLTVV.

This clonotype was detected ten times or more. The chain joins TRBV12-3 or TRBV12-4 to TRBJ2-1; 11 nucleotides line up with TRBD1. The CDR3 extends over 15 amino acids. J gave up 8 bases and V 4 bases, and 7 bases lay outside the gene matches. The CDR3 nucleotides read TGTGCCAGCAGTTCGGGGGGACAGGGGGACTATGAGCAGTTCTTC. Amino acids: CASSSGGQGDYEQFF.

This clonotype was seen a handful of times. The chain couples TRBV9 to TRBJ2-3; the D gene is possibly TRBD2 (7 bases). Germline values: CDR1 SGDLS, CDR2 YYNGEE. Trimming removed 4 bases at V and 2 bases at J, with 17 bases between. The CDR3 runs to 16 residues. The CDR3 nucleotides read TGTGCCAGCAGCCCGAGTGTGGGGGGGGCCACAGATACGCAGTATTTT. It is translated as CASSPSVGGATDTQYF.